The rows below give T cell receptor beta chains drawn from one sample of a study of T cell responses to AZD1222 COVID-19 vaccine. Sequencing was performed with immunoSEQ multiplex PCR; in TCRdb, only in-frame clones are kept and a portion is missing. The sample lists 45,000 to 55,000 clones; around 86% were seen once. Sequencing used peripheral blood, obtained 28 days after the second AZD1222 dose. The receptors stem from an adult who received the AZD1222 COVID-19 vaccine. Both conserved end residues are trimmed from each CDR3. D genes are given only for firm matches.

v_call	cdr3_length	d_call	j_call	cdr3_aa
TRBV28	13	TRBD1	TRBJ1-5	ASSQGTGGHQPQH
TRBV6-5	12	-	TRBJ1-3	ASSYMDAGNTIY
TRBV20-1	12	TRBD2	TRBJ2-3	SASSREGPVTQY
TRBV11-2	10	TRBD2	TRBJ2-7	ASSQAGGEQY
TRBV11-3	10	-	TRBJ2-1	ASSLGRDEQF
TRBV2	13	TRBD1	TRBJ2-3	ASRTGTGGVDTQY
TRBV11-1	16	TRBD2	TRBJ2-7	ASSLAPSTSGISYEQY
TRBV7-9	13	TRBD1	TRBJ2-7	ASSLGRTGAYEQY
TRBV11-3	16	TRBD2	TRBJ2-1	ASSLEDRTSGNEDEQF
TRBV2	12	TRBD2	TRBJ2-1	ASSGTSVYNEQF
TRBV5-4	11	-	TRBJ1-5	ASSLGAAQPQH
TRBV29-1	11	TRBD1	TRBJ1-4	SASRTGSEKLF
TRBV7-2	13	-	TRBJ2-1	ASSLEGDFYNEQF
TRBV6-5	12	-	TRBJ1-3	ASRLDPSGNTIY
TRBV7-9	12	TRBD2	TRBJ2-7	ASSLGGLPYEQY
TRBV9	11	-	TRBJ1-2	ASSVGGNYGYT
TRBV19	13	TRBD2	TRBJ2-1	ASSIVAGAFNEQF
TRBV12-3/TRBV12-4	10	-	TRBJ2-1	ASSLDSYSLF
TRBV29-1	12	-	TRBJ2-2	SVVVGANTGELF
TRBV28	12	-	TRBJ2-7	ASNLDRPPYEQY
TRBV18	10	TRBD1	TRBJ2-7	ASSPTGYEQY
TRBV7-2	15	TRBD2	TRBJ2-2	ASSYTSGRANTGELF
TRBV19	15	-	TRBJ1-3	ASSIALRLGSGNTIY
TRBV5-4	13	-	TRBJ1-6	ASRLGTIGNSPLH
TRBV7-8	12	TRBD1	TRBJ1-1	ASRVMGQDTEAF
TRBV7-2	14	TRBD2	TRBJ2-7	ASSAGPGLTSYEQY
TRBV7-9	13	-	TRBJ2-3	ASSSSSALRDTQY
TRBV30	12	TRBD1	TRBJ1-1	AWSVGDRGTEAF
TRBV28	14	TRBD2	TRBJ2-3	ASRAYGTSDADTQY
TRBV7-6	13	TRBD2	TRBJ2-7	ASSQSLAELYEQY
TRBV3-1/TRBV3-2	13	-	TRBJ2-7	ASSQDTGVSYEQY
TRBV18	10	TRBD1	TRBJ1-1	ASSPDRDEAF
TRBV7-6	13	-	TRBJ1-5	ASSLEPGGNQPQH
TRBV5-8	7	-	TRBJ2-3	ASSPTQY
TRBV12-3/TRBV12-4	11	-	TRBJ1-1	ASHWGANTEAF
TRBV29-1	12	TRBD1	TRBJ2-7	SVAPGQGVGEQY
TRBV5-1	12	-	TRBJ2-7	ASSLEVGLGEQY
TRBV25-1	13	TRBD2	TRBJ2-5	ASSAAGLAEETQY
TRBV15	14	TRBD1	TRBJ1-5	ATSRSTGGIGQPQH
TRBV28	14	TRBD1	TRBJ2-7	ASSILPGTGGGEQY
TRBV19	13	TRBD1	TRBJ1-5	ASTDTGDRGQPQH
TRBV6-5	11	-	TRBJ2-7	ASRGHNSYEQY
TRBV5-1	11	-	TRBJ1-5	ASSFGANQPQH
TRBV19	14	TRBD2	TRBJ2-1	ASSIRLAGPYNEQF
TRBV7-2	14	TRBD2	TRBJ2-2	ASSLVAGGIGGELF
TRBV2	12	TRBD2	TRBJ2-7	ASSDSGTTYEQY
TRBV14	11	TRBD1	TRBJ1-2	ASSRTGDYGYT
TRBV10-1	14	TRBD2	TRBJ2-7	ASSPTLSGSVYEQY
TRBV7-9	13	TRBD2	TRBJ2-7	ASSPPRSGGYEQY
TRBV6-2/TRBV6-3	14	TRBD2	TRBJ2-3	ASSYHLADYTDTQY
TRBV6-2/TRBV6-3	14	-	TRBJ1-5	ASSYPGGGSNQPQH
TRBV20-1	9	-	TRBJ2-7	SALSPYEQY
TRBV7-6	13	-	TRBJ1-3	ASSLGPSSGNTIY
TRBV5-1	11	TRBD2	TRBJ2-1	ASSVSAGGEQF
TRBV7-9	13	TRBD1	TRBJ1-6	ASSLKSQGGSPLH
TRBV5-1	11	TRBD1	TRBJ2-5	ASSFTGGETQY
TRBV25-1	12	TRBD1	TRBJ1-6	ASKRTGEGSPLH
TRBV4-2	14	-	TRBJ2-3	ASSQAAAPRSDTQY